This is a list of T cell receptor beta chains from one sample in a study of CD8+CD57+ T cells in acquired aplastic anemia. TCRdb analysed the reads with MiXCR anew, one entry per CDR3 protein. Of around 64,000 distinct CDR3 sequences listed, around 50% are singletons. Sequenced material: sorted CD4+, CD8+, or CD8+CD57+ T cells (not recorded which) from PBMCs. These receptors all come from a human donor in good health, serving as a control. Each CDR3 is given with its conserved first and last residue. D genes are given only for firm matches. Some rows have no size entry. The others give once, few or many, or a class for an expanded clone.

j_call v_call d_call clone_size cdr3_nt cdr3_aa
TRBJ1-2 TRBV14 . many TGTGCCAGCAGCCAAGTGGCAGCTAACTATGGCTACACCTTC CASSQVAANYGYTF
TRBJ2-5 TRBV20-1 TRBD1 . TGCAGTGCTAGAACCCTGGGACAGGGGAGAGGGACCCAGTACTTC CSARTLGQGRGTQYF
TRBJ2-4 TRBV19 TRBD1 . TGTGCCAGTAGCTCAACGCAGGGACAGGTAAACATTCAGTACTTC CASSSTQGQVNIQYF
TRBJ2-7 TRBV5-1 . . TGCGCCAGCAGCTTATCCGGTCACGAGCAGTACTTC CASSLSGHEQYF
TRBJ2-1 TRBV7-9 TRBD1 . TGTGCCAGTAGACAGGGGGCAAATGAGCAGTTCTTC CASRQGANEQFF
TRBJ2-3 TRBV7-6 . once TGTGCCAGCAGCTTAATTACCTTCGCTAGCACAGATACGCAGTATTTT CASSLITFASTDTQYF
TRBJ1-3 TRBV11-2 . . TGTGCCAGCAGCTTAGACTCATCGATGGGGCCTGGAAACACCACATATTTT CASSLDSSMGPGNTTYF
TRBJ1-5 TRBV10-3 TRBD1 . TGTGCCATCAGTGAGGGGACAGGGAATCAGCCCCAGCATTTT CAISEGTGNQPQHF
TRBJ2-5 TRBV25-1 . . TGTGCCAGCAGTCCCCGGGGACGGAGGTACCAAGAGACCCAGTACTTC CASSPRGRRYQETQYF
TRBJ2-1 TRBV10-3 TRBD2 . TGTGCCCCGTGGCGACTAGCGGAATTCTATAATGAGCAGTTCTTC CAPWRLAEFYNEQFF
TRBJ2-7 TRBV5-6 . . TGTGCCAGCAGCTTGTATGGACGAAAAGAGCAGTACTTC CASSLYGRKEQYF
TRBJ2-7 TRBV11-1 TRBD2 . TGTGCCAGCATAGGGGGGGCTAGCGGGAGCTCCTACGAGCAGTACTTC CASIGGASGSSYEQYF
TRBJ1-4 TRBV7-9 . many TGTGCCAGCACCAAAGCGCGCGAAGGGGAAAAACTGTTTTTT CASTKAREGEKLFF
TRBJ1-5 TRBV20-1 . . TGCAGTGTCCTACCGGACAGCAATCAGCCCCAGCATTTT CSVLPDSNQPQHF
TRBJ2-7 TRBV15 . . TGTGCCACCAGCAGATCCGGACAGTCCTACGAGCAGTACTTC CATSRSGQSYEQYF
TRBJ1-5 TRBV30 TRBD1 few TGTGCCTGGAGTGCCCGGCCAGGGGGAATCGGCAATCAGCCCCAGCATTTT CAWSARPGGIGNQPQHF
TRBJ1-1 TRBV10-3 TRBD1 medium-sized TGTGCCATCGGGACAGGCGCAGGGAACACTGAAGCTTTCTTT CAIGTGAGNTEAFF
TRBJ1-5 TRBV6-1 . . TGTGCCAGCAGGGGGGATAGCAATCAGCCCCAGCATTTT CASRGDSNQPQHF
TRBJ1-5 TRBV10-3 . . TGTGCCATCAGTGGCGGGGGGGGCAATCAGCCCCAGCATTTT CAISGGGGNQPQHF
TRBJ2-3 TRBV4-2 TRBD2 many TGTGCCAGCAGCCAGCCTAGCGGGGCAACGATCACAGATACGCAGTATTTT CASSQPSGATITDTQYF
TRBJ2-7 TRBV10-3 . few TGTGCCATCAGTGGGGGGGCTGCGGATGGCTCCTACGAGCAGTACTTC CAISGGAADGSYEQYF
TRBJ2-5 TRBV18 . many TGTGCCAGCTCACCAATCGAAGAGACCCAGTACTTC CASSPIEETQYF
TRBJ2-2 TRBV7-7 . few TGTGCTAGCAGCTTAGGCACCGGGGAGCTGTTTTTT CASSLGTGELFF
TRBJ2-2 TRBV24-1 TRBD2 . TGTGCCACCAGTGGTCAGGACGGGAGGGCCGGAGAGCTGTTTTTT CATSGQDGRAGELFF
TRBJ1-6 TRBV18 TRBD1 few TGTGCCAGCTCACTAACGGACAGGGGTCCCAACAATTTACCCCTCCACTTT CASSLTDRGPNNLPLHF
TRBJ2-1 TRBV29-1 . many TGCAGCGCGGAGGGGGCTTGGGAGATTAAGAATGAGCAGTTCTTC CSAEGAWEIKNEQFF
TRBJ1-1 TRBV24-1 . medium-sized TGTGCCACCAGTCTCAATGGAAACACTGAAGCTTTCTTT CATSLNGNTEAFF
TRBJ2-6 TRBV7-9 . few TGTGCCAGCAGCTTCTCTGGGGCCAACGTCCTGACTTTC CASSFSGANVLTF
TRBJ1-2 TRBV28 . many TGTGCCAGCCGGAGACTCATCTATGGCTACACCTTC CASRRLIYGYTF
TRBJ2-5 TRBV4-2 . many TGTGCCAGCAGCCAAGATCTGAAGGCGGGACCCGTCCAAGAGACCCAGTACTTC CASSQDLKAGPVQETQYF
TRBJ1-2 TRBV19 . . TGTGCCAGTAGTAAGGATAACAGGGCTGGCTACACCTTC CASSKDNRAGYTF
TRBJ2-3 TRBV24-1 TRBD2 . TGTGCCACCAGTGCGGGAGGAGCAGATACGCAGTATTTT CATSAGGADTQYF